These 9 T cell receptor beta chains were sequenced from one sample in a study of graft-versus-host responses after intestinal transplantation (dated by TCRdb to the early 2020s). Receptor libraries were prepared by the immunoSEQ multiplex PCR assay. The table comes from immuneACCESS by way of TCRdb, which keeps in-frame sequences with V and J called. Part of the clones is missing from these tables; in studies checked, under half for an unresolved V gene and the rest for unknown reasons. Here the sample has more than 8,000 clones; roughly 92% occur a single time. Clones ranked in the top ten supply around 1.5% of the sample. This specimen consisted of PBMCs, obtained just over 30 days after intestinal transplant. These receptors were taken from a human patient who received an intestinal transplant, so some T cells may come from the graft donor.

V gene TRBV19 combines with J gene TRBJ1-1; D is perhaps TRBD1 (5 bases). Per germline, CDR1 LNHDA and CDR2 SQIVND (reference sequence). V gave up 8 bases and J gave up 6 bases, with 19 bases separating them. The CDR3 loop spans 14 amino acids. The CDR3 nucleotides are TGTGCCAGTCGACCAAGGGGTTTGGGGGCTGAAGCTTTCTTT. Its translation: CASRPRGLGAEAFF.

The gene calls are TRBV2 and TRBJ2-5; 7 bases agree with TRBD1. CDR3 length equals 14 residues. The J segment lost 4 bases and the V segment lost 8 bases, leaving 10 bases of the junction unmatched. The germline V gene has CDR1 SNHLY and CDR2 FYNNEI. Written as DNA, the CDR3 is TGTGCCAGCGATGACAGGGAAGGCGGAGAGACCCAGTACTTC. This translates into CASDDREGGETQYF.

The chain combines TRBV6-5 with TRBJ1-1; a weak D match, TRBD1 (5 bases). The V and J ends lost 6 bases and 9 bases respectively, with 17 bases between them. CDR1 and CDR2 (germline): MNHEY, SVGAGI. The CDR3 is made up of 13 amino acids. The CDR3 loop reads CASRTGTAGKAFF. The DNA of the CDR3 is TGTGCCAGCAGAACCGGGACGGCGGGCAAAGCTTTCTTT.

This chain joins TRBV6-6 and TRBJ1-1; D is perhaps TRBD1 (5 bases). CDR3 length: 14 amino acids. V lost 2 bases and J 2 bases, leaving 9 bases between the germline ends. Germline V gene lookup returns CDR1 MNHNY and CDR2 SVGAGI (reference sequence). CDR3 sequence reads: CASSYGRGNTEAFF. The CDR3 nucleotides are TGTGCCAGCAGTTACGGAAGGGGAAACACTGAAGCTTTCTTT.

The V call is TRBV11-3, the J call TRBJ2-5, with D possibly being TRBD1 (5 bases). TRBJ2-7 matches the DNA end more closely, so the J call is doubtful. Germline CDR1 is SGHNT and CDR2 is YENEEA. CDR3 length: 14 amino acids. The CDR3 DNA sequence: TGTGCCAGCAGCTTTGCAAGGGGTGGTTACGAGCAGTACTTC. Translated: CASSFARGGYEQYF.

J is TRBJ2-6 and V is TRBV14, with TRBD1 as a possible D gene (5 bases). CDR1 and CDR2 (germline): SGHDN, FVKESK. The CDR3 length is 15 residues. V shed 3 bases and J shed 2 bases, with 8 bases lying between them. The CDR3 loop reads CASSQAGTGANVLTF. The CDR3, as DNA: TGTGCCAGCAGCCAGGCAGGGACTGGGGCCAACGTCCTGACTTTC.

The V call is TRBV11-3, the J call TRBJ2-1, with TRBD1 matching over 7 bases. Germline assignment: CDR1 SGHNT and CDR2 YENEEA. With V trimmed by 2 bases and J by 16 bases, 11 bases remained unmatched. This CDR3 has 13 residues. In DNA, the CDR3 is TGTGCCAGCAGCTTAAGTTGGGACAGTAACATCTTCTTC. Translated, it gives CASSLSWDSNIFF. The full variable domain, its missing parts supplied by reference TRBV11-3 and TRBJ2-1, is EAGVVQSPRYKIIEKKQPVAFWCNPISGHNTLYWYLQNLGQGPELLIRYENEEAVDDSQLPKDRFSAERLKGVDSTLKIQPAELGDSAVYLCASSLSWDSNIFFGPGTRLTVL.

The chain recombines TRBV9 with TRBJ2-2; D might be TRBD1 or TRBD2, each matching 5 bases. Trimming removed 0 bases at V and 4 bases at J, with 7 bases between. CDR1 is SGDLS and CDR2 is YYNGEE in the germline V gene. The CDR3 spans 14 residues. In DNA form, the CDR3 reads TGTGCCAGCAGCGTAGTAGGGACCACCGGGGAGCTGTTTTTT. As protein: CASSVVGTTGELFF.

The rearrangement uses TRBV7-8 and TRBJ2-7; the match to TRBD2 covers 8 bases. The germline V gene encodes CDR1 SGHVS and CDR2 FQNEAQ. The V segment lost 0 bases and the J segment 2 bases; nucleotides outside the gene matches: 9. The CDR3 loop spans 17 amino acids. CDR3 region: CASSLARGGGNPYEQYF. The CDR3, as DNA: TGTGCCAGCAGCTTAGCGCGGGGCGGGGGGAACCCCTACGAGCAGTACTTC. Based on the CDR3 plus reference TRBV7-8 and TRBJ2-7, the full variable domain is GAGVSQSPRYKVAKRGQDVALRCDPISGHVSLFWYQQALGQGPEFLTYFQNEAQLDKSGLPSDRFFAERPEGSVSTLKIQRTQQEDSAVYLCASSLARGGGNPYEQYFGPGTRLTVT.